This TCR beta chain was sequenced in a study of cytomegalovirus exposure and HLA in healthy donors. About the research overall: Roughly 80 million unique TCRs from HLA-typed donors made up an early data release.

As for this clone: Its matching antigen is unknown.

The CDR3 contains 16 residues. The V gene's germline CDR1 is MNHEY and CDR2 SVGAGI. Trimming at V came to 0 bases and at J to 4 bases, leaving 8 bases not matched to a gene. The PCR made use of 60 Vbeta and 13 Jbeta primers. TCRdb's copy holds only in-frame clones and misses some; the assay was immunoSEQ multiplex PCR. Of about 130,000 clones in the sample, over 75% were seen once. Study-wide points: Earlier analysis yielded a pattern in which most TCR beta V segments were productive about 90% or about 30% of the time. Usually a TCR sequence was rare, but some public TCRs were found in many donors.

This receptor was obtained from a boy aged 5 to 17 in good health and CMV-seronegative. This sequence joins TRBV6-5 and TRBJ1-2; 7 bases agree with TRBD1. Sequenced material: PBMCs. The CDR3 coding sequence is TGTGCCAGCAGTTACTCGAGGAGACAGGGTCTCTATGGCTACACCTTC. Translated: CASSYSRRQGLYGYTF.